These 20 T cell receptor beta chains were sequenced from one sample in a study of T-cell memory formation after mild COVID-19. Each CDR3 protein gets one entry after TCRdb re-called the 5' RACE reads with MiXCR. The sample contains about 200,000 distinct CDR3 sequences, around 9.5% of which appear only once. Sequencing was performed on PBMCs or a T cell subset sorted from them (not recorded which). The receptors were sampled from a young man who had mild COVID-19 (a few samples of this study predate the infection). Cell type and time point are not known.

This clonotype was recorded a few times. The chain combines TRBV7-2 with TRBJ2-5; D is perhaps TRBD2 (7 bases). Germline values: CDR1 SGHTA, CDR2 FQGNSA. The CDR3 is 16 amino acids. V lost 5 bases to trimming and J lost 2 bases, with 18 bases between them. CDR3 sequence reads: CASSPWGGGWQETQYF. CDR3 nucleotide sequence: TGTGCCAGCAGCCCATGGGGGGGGGGCTGGCAAGAGACCCAGTACTTC.

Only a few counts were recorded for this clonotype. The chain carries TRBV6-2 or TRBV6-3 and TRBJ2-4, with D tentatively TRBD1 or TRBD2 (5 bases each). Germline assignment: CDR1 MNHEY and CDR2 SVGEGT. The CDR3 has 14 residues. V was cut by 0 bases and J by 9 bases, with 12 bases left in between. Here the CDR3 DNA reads TGTGCCAGCAGTTACTCTGGGACCTTTGGCATTCAGTACTTC. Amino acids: CASSYSGTFGIQYF.

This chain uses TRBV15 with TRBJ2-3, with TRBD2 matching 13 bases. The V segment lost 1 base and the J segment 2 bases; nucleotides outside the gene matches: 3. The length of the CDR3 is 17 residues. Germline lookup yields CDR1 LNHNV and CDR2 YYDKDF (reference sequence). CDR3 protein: CATSRAGTSGATDTQYF. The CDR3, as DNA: TGTGCCACCAGCAGAGCGGGGACTAGCGGGGCCACAGATACGCAGTATTTT.

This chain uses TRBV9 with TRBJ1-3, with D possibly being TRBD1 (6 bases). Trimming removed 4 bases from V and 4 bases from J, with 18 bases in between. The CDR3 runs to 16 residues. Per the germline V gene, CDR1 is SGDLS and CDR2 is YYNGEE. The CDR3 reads CASSPDAGGMGNTIYF. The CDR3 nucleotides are TGTGCCAGCAGCCCGGACGCGGGGGGCATGGGAAACACCATATATTTT. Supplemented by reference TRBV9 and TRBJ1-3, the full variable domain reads DSGVTQTPKHLITATGQRVTLRCSPRSGDLSVYWYQQSLDQGLQFLIQYYNGEERAKGNILERFSAQQFPDLHSELNLSSLELGDSALYFCASSPDAGGMGNTIYFGEGSWLTVV.

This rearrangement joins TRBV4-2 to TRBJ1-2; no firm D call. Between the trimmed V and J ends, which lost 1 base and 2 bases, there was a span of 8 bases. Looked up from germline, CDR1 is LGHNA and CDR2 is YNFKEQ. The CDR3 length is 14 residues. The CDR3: CASSQVDGNYGYTF. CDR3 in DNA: TGTGCCAGCAGCCAAGTAGACGGAAACTATGGCTACACCTTC.

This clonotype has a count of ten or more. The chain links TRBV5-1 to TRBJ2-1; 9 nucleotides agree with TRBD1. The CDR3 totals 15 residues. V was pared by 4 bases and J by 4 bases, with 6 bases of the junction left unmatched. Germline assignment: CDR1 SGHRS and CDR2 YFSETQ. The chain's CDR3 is CASSEPGQGYNEQFF. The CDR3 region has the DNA TGCGCCAGCAGCGAACCGGGACAGGGTTACAATGAGCAGTTCTTC.

CDR3 bases: TGTGCCAGCAGGTCGCCGACAGGGGACACTGAAGCTTTCTTT. Residues: CASRSPTGDTEAFF. The chain is built from TRBV3-1 and TRBJ1-1; the match to TRBD1 covers 8 bases. The CDR3 has 14 amino acids. The trim removed 6 bases at V and 3 bases at J, leaving 6 bases unmatched. CDR1 is LGHDT and CDR2 is YNNKEL in the germline V gene (reference sequence). Full variable domain (outside the CDR3, taken from reference TRBV3-1 and TRBJ1-1): DTAVSQTPKYLVTQMGNDKSIKCEQNLGHDTMYWYKQDSKKFLKIMFSYNNKELIINETVPNRFSPKSPDKAHLNLHINSLELGDSAVYFCASRSPTGDTEAFFGQGTRLTVV.

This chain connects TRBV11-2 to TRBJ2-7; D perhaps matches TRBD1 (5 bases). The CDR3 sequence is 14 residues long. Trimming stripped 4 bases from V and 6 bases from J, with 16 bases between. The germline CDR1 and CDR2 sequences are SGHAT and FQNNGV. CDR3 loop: CASSYLTRQSEQYF. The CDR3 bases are TGTGCCAGCAGCTACCTCACTCGACAGTCCGAGCAGTACTTC.

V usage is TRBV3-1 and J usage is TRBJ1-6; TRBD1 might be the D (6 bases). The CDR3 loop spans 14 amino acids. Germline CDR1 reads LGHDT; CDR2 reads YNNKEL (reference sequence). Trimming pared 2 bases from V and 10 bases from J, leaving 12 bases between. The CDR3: CASSQWDKGSPLHF. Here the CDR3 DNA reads TGTGCCAGCAGCCAATGGGACAAGGGCTCACCCCTCCACTTT.

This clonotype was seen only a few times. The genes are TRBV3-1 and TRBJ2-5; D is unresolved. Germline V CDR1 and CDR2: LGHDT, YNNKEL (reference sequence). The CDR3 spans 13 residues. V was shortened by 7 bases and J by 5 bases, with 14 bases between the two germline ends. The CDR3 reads CASTIHYGETQYF. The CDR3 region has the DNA TGTGCCAGCACTATACATTACGGGGAGACCCAGTACTTC.

This CDR3 is CASSLGRKTGKNYGYTF. The CDR3, as DNA: TGCGCCAGCAGCTTGGGCCGGAAAACAGGGAAAAACTATGGCTACACCTTC. V is TRBV5-1 and J is TRBJ1-2; possibly TRBD1 for D (6 bases). The CDR3 sequence is 17 residues long. Germline V gives CDR1 SGHRS, CDR2 YFSETQ. Trimming cost V 0 bases and J 2 bases, with 17 bases left between them.

The CDR3 loop reads CASSPTSSYEQYV. The CDR3 DNA sequence: TGTGCCAGCAGTCCGACAAGCTCCTACGAGCAGTACGTC. The chain joins TRBV28 to TRBJ2-7, with no clear D. The CDR3 spans 13 residues. The V end lost 5 bases, the J end lost 0 bases, and 8 bases lay between the germline ends. Germline CDR1 and CDR2: MDHEN and SYDVKM.

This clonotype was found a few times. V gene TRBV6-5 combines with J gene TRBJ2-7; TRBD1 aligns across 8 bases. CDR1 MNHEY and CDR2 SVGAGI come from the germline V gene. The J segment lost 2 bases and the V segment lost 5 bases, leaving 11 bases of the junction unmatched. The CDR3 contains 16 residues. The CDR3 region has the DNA TGTGCCAGCAGTCGGATGTCAGGGGGCCCTACCTACGAGCAGTACTTC. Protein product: CASSRMSGGPTYEQYF.

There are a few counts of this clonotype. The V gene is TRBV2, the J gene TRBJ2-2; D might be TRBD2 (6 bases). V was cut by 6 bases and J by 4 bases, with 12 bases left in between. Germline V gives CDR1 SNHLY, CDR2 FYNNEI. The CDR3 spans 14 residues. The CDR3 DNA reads TGTGCCAGCAGGCGGGACCCGGGCACCGGGGAGCTGTTTTTT. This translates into CASRRDPGTGELFF. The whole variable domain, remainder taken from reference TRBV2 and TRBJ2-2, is EPEVTQTPSHQVTQMGQEVILRCVPISNHLYFYWYRQILGQKVEFLVSFYNNEISEKSEIFDDQFSVERPDGSNFTLKIRSTKLEDSAMYFCASRRDPGTGELFFGEGSRLTVL.

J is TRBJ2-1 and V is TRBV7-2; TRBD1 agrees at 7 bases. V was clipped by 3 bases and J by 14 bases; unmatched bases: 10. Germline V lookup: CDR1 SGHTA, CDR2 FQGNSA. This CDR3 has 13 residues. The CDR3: CASSFSEEGAKFF. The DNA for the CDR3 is TGTGCCAGCAGCTTCTCAGAAGAGGGGGCAAAGTTCTTC. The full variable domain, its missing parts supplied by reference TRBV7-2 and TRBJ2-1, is GAGVSQSPSNKVTEKGKDVELRCDPISGHTALYWYRQSLGQGLEFLIYFQGNSAPDKSGLPSDRFSAERTGGSVSTLTIQRTQQEDSAVYLCASSFSEEGAKFFGPGTRLTVL.

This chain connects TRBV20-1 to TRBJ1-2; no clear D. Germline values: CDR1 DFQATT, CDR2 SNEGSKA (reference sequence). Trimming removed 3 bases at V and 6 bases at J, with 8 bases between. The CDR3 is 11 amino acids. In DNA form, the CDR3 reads TGCAGTGCTAGTAGTGGGGATGGCTACACCTTC. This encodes CSASSGDGYTF.

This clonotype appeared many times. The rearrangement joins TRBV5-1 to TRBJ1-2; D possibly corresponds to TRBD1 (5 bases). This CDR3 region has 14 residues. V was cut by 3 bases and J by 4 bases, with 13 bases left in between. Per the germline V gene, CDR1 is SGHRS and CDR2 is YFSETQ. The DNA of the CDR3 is TGCGCCAGCAGCTCCGAGGGGACTTCCTATGGCTACACCTTC. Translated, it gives CASSSEGTSYGYTF.

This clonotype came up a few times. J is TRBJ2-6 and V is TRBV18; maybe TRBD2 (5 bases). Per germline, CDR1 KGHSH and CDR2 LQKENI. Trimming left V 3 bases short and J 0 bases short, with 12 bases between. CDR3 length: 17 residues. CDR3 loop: CASSPRAATSGANVLTF. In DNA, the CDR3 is TGTGCCAGCTCACCGAGGGCAGCGACCTCTGGGGCCAACGTCCTGACTTTC.

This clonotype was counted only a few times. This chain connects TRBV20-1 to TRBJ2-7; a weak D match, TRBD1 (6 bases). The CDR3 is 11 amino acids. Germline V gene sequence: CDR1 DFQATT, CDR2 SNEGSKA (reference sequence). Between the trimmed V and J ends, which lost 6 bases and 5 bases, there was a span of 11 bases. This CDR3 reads CSALQGDEQYV. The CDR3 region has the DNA TGCAGTGCCTTACAGGGAGACGAGCAGTACGTC.

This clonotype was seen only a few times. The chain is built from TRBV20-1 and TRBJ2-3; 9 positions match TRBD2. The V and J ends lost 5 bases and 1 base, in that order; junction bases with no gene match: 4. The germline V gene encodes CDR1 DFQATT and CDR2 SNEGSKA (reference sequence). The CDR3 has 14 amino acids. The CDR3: CSAESSGGTDTQYF. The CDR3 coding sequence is TGCAGTGCTGAATCTAGCGGGGGCACAGATACGCAGTATTTT.